This T cell receptor (beta chain) was recovered during a study of regulatory T cells in long-lasting Graves disease. Study at large: Graves' patients with a new diagnosis had received antithyroid drugs under 3 months.

Study-wide results and limits: TRBV28 was favored in persistent disease, as were TRBJ1-2 and TRBJ2-5.

Time point given: newly diagnosed GD, antithyroid drugs for less than 3 months. Preparation of the TCR library used RNA extracted from PBMCs. This CDR3 spans 14 amino acids. Trimming at V came to 6 bases and at J to 6 bases, leaving 8 bases not matched to a gene. Of note for this clonotype: As yet, its antigen is unknown.

Both iRepertoire HTBI primers and Arm-PCR of CDR3 regions were used to build the TCR beta libraries. MiXCR, applied by TCRdb to the multiplex PCR reads, yields one record per CDR3 protein. This table has 580,000 or so distinct CDR3 sequences, about 16% appearing once. The sample was also reused in another study, on T cells in Graves' hyperthyroidism and ophthalmopathy. That work adds: Separation of ophthalmopathy from stable hyperthyroidism was achieved by a 13 V-J model.

The chain couples TRBV12-3 or TRBV12-4 to TRBJ2-1, with TRBD2 matching over 7 bases. Material: peripheral blood mononuclear cells (PBMCs), obtained at new diagnosis, from a patient treated with antithyroid drugs. The TCR sequence derives from a man aged 18 to 29 with Graves disease. The CDR3 region is CASSLREDSNEQFF. Written as DNA, the CDR3 is TGTGCCAGCAGCCTCCGGGAGGATTCCAATGAGCAGTTCTTC.